The 28 T cell receptor beta chains given below trace back to one sample, sequenced in a study of blood T cell repertoires in COVID-19. The protocol was immunoSEQ multiplex PCR, while the TCRdb copy is restricted to in-frame clones and leaves out a portion. The table records a few hundred thousand clones, under 85% of them present only once. What was sequenced was PBMCs or T cells enriched from blood (not recorded which). The receptors stem from a woman aged 50 to 60 who had recovered from COVID-19.

V gene TRBV5-4 combines with J gene TRBJ2-3; D is undetermined. The CDR3 is made up of 14 amino acids. Germline values: CDR1 SGHNT, CDR2 YYREEE (reference sequence). Trimming shortened V by 3 bases and J by 0 bases, and 8 bases separated the two germline ends. CDR3 coding DNA: TGTGCCAGCAGCTCGGCGGAGAGCACAGATACGCAGTATTTT. This sequence encodes CASSSAESTDTQYF.

The chain is built from TRBV29-1 and TRBJ2-6, with 9 bases aligning to TRBD1. Germline loops: CDR1 SQVTM, CDR2 ANQGSEA. The J segment lost 2 bases and the V segment lost 7 bases, leaving 9 bases of the junction unmatched. The CDR3 runs to 16 residues. The CDR3 loop reads CSALLQGAAGANVLTF. In DNA, the CDR3 is TGCAGCGCTCTACTACAGGGGGCGGCTGGGGCCAACGTCCTGACTTTC.

The V and J genes are TRBV18 and TRBJ2-5; 9 bases are a match to TRBD2. The CDR3 consists of 16 residues. V was pared by 0 bases and J by 2 bases, with 4 bases of the junction left unmatched. Germline V lookup: CDR1 KGHSH, CDR2 LQKENI. CDR3 amino acids: CASSPPTTSGQETQYF. The CDR3 DNA is TGTGCCAGCTCACCACCGACGACTAGCGGACAAGAGACCCAGTACTTC.

This clone was counted once. The chain uses TRBV5-5 and TRBJ2-1; no firm D call. CDR3 length equals 13 residues. Germline values: CDR1 SGHKS, CDR2 YYEKEE (reference sequence). The V end lost 0 bases, the J end lost 6 bases, and 7 bases lay between the germline ends. The CDR3 reads CASSLAEPNEQFF. The CDR3 bases are TGTGCCAGCAGCTTGGCTGAGCCCAATGAGCAGTTCTTC.

In nucleotides, the CDR3 is TGTGCCAGTAGTATGGTTGGCGGAACTAACTATGGCTACACCTTC. Encoded protein: CASSMVGGTNYGYTF. The chain employs TRBV19 and TRBJ1-2; the D is unclear. V was shortened by 3 bases and J by 0 bases, with 11 bases between the two germline ends. This CDR3 region has 15 residues. Germline V gene sequence: CDR1 LNHDA, CDR2 SQIVND (reference sequence).

The chain uses TRBV25-1 and TRBJ1-2, with TRBD1 matching 8 bases. Germline V lookup: CDR1 MGHDK, CDR2 SYGVNS. The CDR3 is 15 residues long. Unmatched junction bases numbered 6, after V lost 2 bases and J lost 4 bases. Here the CDR3 DNA reads TGTGCCAGCAGTGAACGGACAGGGCCCCTCTATGGCTACACCTTC. It translates to CASSERTGPLYGYTF.

The chain joins TRBV5-4 to TRBJ1-2, with D possibly being TRBD1 (5 bases). Trimming shortened V by 0 bases and J by 0 bases, and 12 bases separated the two germline ends. Germline V gene data show CDR1 as SGHNT and CDR2 as YYREEE (reference sequence). The CDR3 length is 16 residues. The chain's CDR3 is CASSLGADSANYGYTF. CDR3 nucleotide sequence: TGTGCCAGCAGCTTGGGGGCTGACAGTGCTAACTATGGCTACACCTTC.

This clone was seen a few times. The chain carries TRBV12-5 and TRBJ1-1; D uncertain. This CDR3 is built from 13 residues. V lost 1 base, J lost 6 bases, and 9 bases lay in between. The germline gives CDR1 LGHNT, CDR2 FRNRAP. As DNA, the CDR3 is TGTGCTAGTGGTTTGGCCTATATGGCTGAAGCTTTCTTT. Translated, it gives CASGLAYMAEAFF.

V and J are TRBV7-6 and TRBJ2-3; D gene ambiguous. Between the trimmed V and J ends, which lost 1 base and 1 base, there was a span of 9 bases. Germline V CDR1 and CDR2: SGHVS, FNYEAQ. CDR3 length: 15 residues. CDR3 nucleotides: TGTGCCAGCAGCTTAGATAATCCTGGCACAGATACGCAGTATTTT. Residues: CASSLDNPGTDTQYF.

This sequence joins TRBV10-3 and TRBJ1-2; 8 nucleotides agree with TRBD1. The CDR3 sequence is 20 residues long. The V and J ends lost 0 bases and 0 bases, in that order; junction bases with no gene match: 15. Germline V lookup: CDR1 ENHRY, CDR2 SYGVKD. This CDR3 is CAISESLRVRQGQANYGYTF. Written as DNA, the CDR3 is TGTGCCATCAGTGAGTCTCTTCGGGTCCGACAGGGGCAAGCTAACTATGGCTACACCTTC.

The chain combines TRBV6-5 with TRBJ1-6; a possible D gene is TRBD1 (6 bases). Germline CDR1 is MNHEY and CDR2 is SVGAGI. The V end was cut by 9 bases, the J end by 7 bases, with 16 bases between. The CDR3 loop spans 14 amino acids. The CDR3: CASTQGNGNSPLHF. CDR3 bases: TGTGCCAGTACTCAGGGGAATGGGAATTCACCCCTCCACTTT.

J is TRBJ2-1 and V is TRBV11-1, with 13 bases that match TRBD2. The CDR3 is 16 amino acids. V trimming: 5 bases; J trimming: 3 bases; junction bases outside the gene matches: 4. The germline V gene encodes CDR1 SGHAT and CDR2 FQDESV (reference sequence). CDR3 DNA: TGTGCCAGCAGCCCCGGGACTAGCGGGATCTACAATGAGCAGTTCTTC. This sequence encodes CASSPGTSGIYNEQFF.

The rearrangement links TRBV30 to TRBJ1-2; the D gene is possibly TRBD1 (6 bases). Germline values: CDR1 GTSNPN, CDR2 SVGIG (reference sequence). The V end was cut by 3 bases, the J end by 3 bases, with 17 bases between. The CDR3 extends over 15 amino acids. The CDR3 reads CAWSFKGKGDYGYTF. The CDR3 region has the DNA TGTGCCTGGAGCTTCAAAGGGAAGGGGGACTATGGCTACACCTTC.

This rearrangement joins TRBV19 to TRBJ2-5, with 8 bases identical to TRBD2. The CDR3 extends over 19 amino acids. V lost 4 bases to trimming and J lost 1 base; unmatched junction nucleotides: 17. Germline CDR1 reads LNHDA; CDR2 reads SQIVND (reference sequence). DNA of the CDR3: TGTGCCAGTAGTACTTCCGGGACTAGTTTTTTGATCGGCCAAGAGACCCAGTACTTC. It encodes CASSTSGTSFLIGQETQYF.

This chain connects TRBV5-6 to TRBJ1-5, with a tentative D call TRBD1 (5 bases). CDR3 length equals 14 residues. CDR1 and CDR2 from the germline V gene are SGHDT and YYEEEE. Between the trimmed V and J ends, which lost 0 bases and 4 bases, there was a span of 8 bases. The CDR3 loop reads CASSLAGGNQPQHF. The DNA for the CDR3 is TGTGCCAGCAGCTTGGCCGGGGGGAATCAGCCCCAGCATTTT.

The chain uses TRBV20-1 and TRBJ1-1, with unresolved D. Deletions cut 5 bases from V and 0 bases from J, with 4 bases between. CDR1 and CDR2 from the germline V gene are DFQATT and SNEGSKA (reference sequence). CDR3 length: 11 residues. CDR3 nucleotide sequence: TGCAGTGCTTATCTGAACACTGAAGCTTTCTTT. Its protein product is CSAYLNTEAFF.

This clone turned up a few times. V gene TRBV6-4 combines with J gene TRBJ2-1, with 13 bases aligning to TRBD2. CDR1 is MRHNA, CDR2 SNTAGT, per germline. V was clipped by 6 bases and J by 10 bases; unmatched bases: 9. The CDR3 length is 15 residues. The chain's CDR3 is CASSREGLAGSEQFF. CDR3 nucleotide sequence: TGTGCCAGCAGCCGGGAGGGACTAGCGGGGTCGGAGCAGTTCTTC.

V usage is TRBV9 and J usage is TRBJ1-6, with a weak D call TRBD1 (6 bases). Germline loops: CDR1 SGDLS, CDR2 YYNGEE. Trimming took 3 bases from V and 7 from J, leaving 32 bases between them. This CDR3 has 21 residues. CDR3 region: CASSASAGSARAKRGNSPLHF. The CDR3, as DNA: TGTGCCAGCAGCGCGTCCGCCGGAAGCGCCAGGGCCAAAAGGGGGAATTCACCCCTCCACTTT.

The V gene is TRBV27, the J gene TRBJ2-1, with D uncertain. The CDR3 covers 13 residues. V lost 5 bases to trimming and J lost 13 bases, with 18 bases between them. Germline V gives CDR1 MNHEY, CDR2 SMNVEV (reference sequence). The CDR3 DNA reads TGTGCCAGCAGTCCACTGACAACGCATCATCAGTTCTTC. Amino acids: CASSPLTTHHQFF.

This clone was seen a handful of times. The chain is built from TRBV5-5 and TRBJ1-5, with TRBD1 as a possible D gene (5 bases). Trimming pared 4 bases from V and 6 bases from J, leaving 26 bases between. CDR1 SGHKS and CDR2 YYEKEE come from the germline V gene (reference sequence). The length of the CDR3 is 18 residues. CDR3 loop: CASSPFAGGGSVGQPQHF. CDR3 DNA: TGTGCCAGCAGCCCCTTCGCGGGGGGGGGATCGGTCGGTCAGCCCCAGCATTTT.

This rearrangement joins TRBV19 to TRBJ1-2; 8 bases agree with TRBD1. CDR3 length: 15 residues. V shed 5 bases and J 6 bases; nucleotides not matched to a gene: 11. The germline CDR1 and CDR2 sequences are LNHDA and SQIVND (reference sequence). For the CDR3, the DNA is TGTGCCAGTAGTCAAGCTTGGGGGGACAGGAATGGCTACACCTTC. Its translation is CASSQAWGDRNGYTF.

The chain uses TRBV7-2 and TRBJ2-2; D not resolved. CDR3 length: 13 amino acids. The germline CDR1 and CDR2 sequences are SGHTA and FQGNSA. Trimming shortened V by 1 base and J by 8 bases, and 8 bases separated the two germline ends. CDR3 nucleotides: TGTGCCAGCAGCTTAGTGGCGACAGGGGAGCTGTTTTTT. Protein product: CASSLVATGELFF.

The chain employs TRBV30 and TRBJ1-1, with 7 bases lining up with TRBD1. The germline gives CDR1 GTSNPN, CDR2 SVGIG (reference sequence). The CDR3 is 13 residues long. The V gene end was trimmed by 8 bases and the J gene end by 1 base; junction bases not matched to a gene: 7. Written as DNA, the CDR3 is TGTGCCGGTCGACAGGGAGGGAACACTGAAGCTTTCTTT. Translating gives CAGRQGGNTEAFF.

The chain couples TRBV9 to TRBJ2-7; D remains unclear. The CDR3 loop spans 16 amino acids. Deletions cut 0 bases from V and 0 bases from J, with 13 bases between. Per the germline V gene, CDR1 is SGDLS and CDR2 is YYNGEE. The CDR3 region is CASSVDGSRSSYEQYF. The CDR3 DNA reads as TGTGCCAGCAGCGTAGACGGCTCAAGGAGCTCCTACGAGCAGTACTTC.

The chain employs TRBV7-2 and TRBJ1-1; maybe TRBD1 (5 bases). Trimming stripped 0 bases from V and 6 bases from J, with 8 bases between. Germline V gene lookup returns CDR1 SGHTA and CDR2 FQGNSA. The CDR3 totals 13 residues. The CDR3 nucleotides read TGTGCCAGCAGCTTAGCCAGGGAGGCTGAAGCTTTCTTT. Its protein is CASSLAREAEAFF. The entire variable domain, with the rest obtained from reference TRBV7-2 and TRBJ1-1, is as follows: GAGVSQSPSNKVTEKGKDVELRCDPISGHTALYWYRQSLGQGLEFLIYFQGNSAPDKSGLPSDRFSAERTGGSVSTLTIQRTQQEDSAVYLCASSLAREAEAFFGQGTRLTVV.

This clone is a singleton in its sample. The chain has TRBV30 and TRBJ2-5; a possible D gene is TRBD2 (6 bases). Germline values: CDR1 GTSNPN, CDR2 SVGIG (reference sequence). The CDR3 consists of 14 residues. V shed 0 bases and J shed 1 base, with 9 bases lying between them. CDR3 loop: CAWSVPGGQETQYF. The CDR3 nucleotides are TGTGCCTGGAGTGTACCCGGGGGCCAAGAGACCCAGTACTTC.

This clone has more than one count but fewer than ten. The CDR3: CASSSRQGPASTEAFF. The CDR3 nucleotides read TGTGCCAGCAGCAGTCGACAGGGCCCCGCCAGCACTGAAGCTTTCTTT. The gene calls are TRBV5-4 and TRBJ1-1; 7 nucleotides align to TRBD1. The CDR3 sequence is 16 residues long. CDR1 is SGHNT, CDR2 YYREEE, per germline (reference sequence). The V gene end was trimmed by 4 bases and the J gene end by 4 bases; junction bases not matched to a gene: 13.

V gene TRBV13 combines with J gene TRBJ1-1; 7 bases match TRBD1. The V gene end was trimmed by 6 bases and the J gene end by 1 base; junction bases not matched to a gene: 2. In germline, CDR1 is PRHDT, CDR2 FYEKMQ (reference sequence). There are 13 residues in the CDR3. The CDR3, as DNA: TGTGCCAGCAGTCGGGACAGGAACACTGAAGCTTTCTTT. Encoded protein: CASSRDRNTEAFF.